Described below is a single T cell receptor beta chain sequence and its context. This entry is derived from a study of blood T cell repertoires in COVID-19. In the study overall: The origin of the acute and convalescent COVID-19 samples was the United States, Italy and Spain.

Germline V gene data show CDR1 as SGDLS and CDR2 as YYNGEE. The CDR3 is 17 amino acids. V lost 4 bases and J lost 1, with 20 bases in between. Original data processing: Reference gene primer amplification gave estimated nucleated cell counts. Clones were read by immunoSEQ multiplex PCR, and TCRdb kept only the in-frame ones, dropping some. V and J calls plus clone size are reproduced from that table; the DNA served to infer D and trimming. The sample includes 150,000 or so clones, around 85% of them seen just once. The genes are TRBV9 and TRBJ1-1, with D possibly being TRBD1 (5 bases). The clonotype was recovered from a human donor in a cohort sampled during active COVID-19. Sequences were obtained from peripheral blood. CDR3 sequence (DNA): TGTGCCAGCAGCCCCCGGGCAGGCGGGGGTTGGAACACTGAAGCTTTCTTT. Amino acid sequence: CASSPRAGGGWNTEAFF.